A selection of T cell receptor beta chains follows, all from one sample in a study of shared clonotypes between healthy human individuals. Sequencing used immunoSEQ multiplex PCR; TCRdb keeps in-frame clones, though not all of them. Of about 2 million clones in the sample, approximately 94% were seen once. Material: naive CD8+ T cells sorted from blood. All receptors come from a young man in good health. The conserved cysteine and the conserved F or W are not part of the CDR3 here.

V | CDR3
TRBV18 | ASSPGDPLIYEQY
TRBV5-6 | ASSHDYEQY
TRBV4-1 | ASSQVRDLRTEGYYEQY
TRBV28 | ASSLNYAAPDYEQY
TRBV2 | ASSAHPSYEQY
TRBV20-1 | SAREWDTQY
TRBV30 | AWSSSSGGAYTQY
TRBV7-9 | ASSSSEGRRSYEQY
TRBV6-5 | ASSFREGYNEQF
TRBV5-6 | ASSEGLAYEQY
TRBV7-6 | ASVDVENTEAF
TRBV13 | ASSLSGGHQETQY